Each of the 6 T cell receptor beta chains below was sequenced from the same sample in a study of HIV-infected patients and healthy controls. All unsorted peripheral T cells were captured because whole blood was used without fractionation. 450 to 600 ng RNA was reverse transcribed with alpha and beta constant-region primers. Using multiplexing indices, alpha and beta chain libraries were generated apart by chain-specific third strand synthesis. A single record per CDR3 protein comes from TCRdb applying MiXCR to the 5' RACE reads. Seen here are about 6,400 distinct CDR3 sequences, about 10% observed once, and the top ten hold over 20%. The sample here was blood, taken before antiretroviral therapy. Receptors were obtained from an adult with HIV infection.

This clonotype was recorded a few times. The chain links TRBV23-1 to TRBJ1-1; TRBD1 agrees at 10 bases. TRBV23-1 is placed among ORFs of uncertain function. This CDR3 has 21 amino acids. The junction had 19 bases not matched to a gene; V was cut back by 1 base and J by 2 bases. The CDR3 spells CASSQFLGANGGQGRNTEAFF. The CDR3 DNA reads as TGCGCCAGCAGTCAATTTCTAGGGGCTAACGGGGGACAGGGGAGAAACACTGAAGCTTTCTTT.

By share, this clonotype counts as medium-sized. The chain couples TRBV2 to TRBJ1-1, with 11 nucleotides matching TRBD1. Germline values: CDR1 SNHLY, CDR2 FYNNEI. The CDR3 loop spans 14 amino acids. V was clipped by 7 bases and J by 3 bases; unmatched bases: 4. CDR3 sequence (DNA): TGTGCCAGCATGGGGACAGGGGGATACACTGAAGCTTTCTTT. Residues: CASMGTGGYTEAFF.

Sample share makes this clonotype medium-sized. CDR3 protein: CASSSGLSYEQYF. The CDR3 DNA follows: TGTGCCAGCAGTTCGGGTCTTTCCTACGAGCAGTACTTC. The chain employs TRBV7-9 and TRBJ2-7; D remains unclear. This CDR3 is 13 amino acids long. CDR1 and CDR2 from the germline V gene are SEHNR and FQNEAQ (reference sequence). Trimming pared 6 bases from V and 1 base from J, leaving 10 bases between.

The rearrangement uses TRBV20-1 and TRBJ1-5, with unresolved D. V was cut by 0 bases and J by 6 bases, with 18 bases left in between. The CDR3 spans 16 residues. The V gene's germline CDR1 is DFQATT and CDR2 SNEGSKA (reference sequence). CDR3 region: CSARDSHLRDGQPQHF. DNA for the CDR3: TGCAGTGCTAGAGACAGTCACCTCCGAGATGGTCAGCCCCAGCATTTT.

This clonotype was seen repeatedly, ten times or more. The chain employs TRBV12-3 or TRBV12-4 and TRBJ2-6; D possibly corresponds to TRBD1 (6 bases). Between the trimmed V and J ends, which lost 1 base and 0 bases, there was a span of 7 bases. CDR3 size: 16 residues. CDR3: CASSLGGGSGANVLTF. CDR3 DNA: TGTGCCAGCAGTTTAGGAGGGGGCTCTGGGGCCAACGTCCTGACTTTC.

By share, this clonotype counts as medium-sized. This chain uses TRBV7-2 with TRBJ2-7; D is perhaps TRBD1 or TRBD2 (5 bases each). The V end lost 1 base, the J end lost 4 bases, and 17 bases lay between the germline ends. Germline CDR1 and CDR2: SGHTA and FQGNSA. The CDR3 spans 16 residues. The CDR3: CASSLDRQRLEYEQYF. CDR3 sequence (DNA): TGTGCCAGCAGCTTAGACAGGCAGCGGTTGGAGTACGAGCAGTACTTC.